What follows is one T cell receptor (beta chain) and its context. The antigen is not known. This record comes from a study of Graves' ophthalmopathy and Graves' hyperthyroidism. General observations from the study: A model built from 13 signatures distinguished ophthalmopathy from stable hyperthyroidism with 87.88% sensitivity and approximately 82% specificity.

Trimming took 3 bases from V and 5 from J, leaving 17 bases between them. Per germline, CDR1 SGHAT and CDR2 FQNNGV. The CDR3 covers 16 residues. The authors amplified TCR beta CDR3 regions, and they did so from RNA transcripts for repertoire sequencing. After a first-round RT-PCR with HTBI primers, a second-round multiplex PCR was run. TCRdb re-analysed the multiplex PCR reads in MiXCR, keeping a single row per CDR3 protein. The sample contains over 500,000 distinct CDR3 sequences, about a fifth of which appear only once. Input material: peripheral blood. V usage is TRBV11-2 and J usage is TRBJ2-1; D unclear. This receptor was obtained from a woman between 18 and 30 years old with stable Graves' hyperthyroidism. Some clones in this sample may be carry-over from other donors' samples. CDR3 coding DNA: TGTGCCAGCAGCTTCGGGCGATCGAACGCCCACAATGAGCAGTTCTTC. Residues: CASSFGRSNAHNEQFF.